This T cell receptor beta chain was found in a study of CD8 T cells in Susac syndrome. CD8+ and CD4+ T cells from blood underwent TCR beta sequencing, which was carried out in a high-throughput format. Relapsing-remitting disease, either stable or active, was present in the treatment-naive patients who were the multiple sclerosis controls. It was negative isolation that provided the CD8+ and CD4+ T cells, whereas TEMRA cells were enriched by FACS. Reverse transcription of 0.5 to 1 ug RNA was performed with random hexamers. Multiplex immunoSEQ PCR targeted 54 Vbeta and 13 Jbeta TCR beta segments. Via MiXCR, TCRdb re-called the immunoSEQ multiplex PCR reads, giving one row per CDR3 protein. This table has about 150,000 distinct CDR3 sequences, about 94% appearing once. With 3 bases removed from V and 2 bases from J, the gap between germline ends came to 14 bases. The germline V gene encodes CDR1 DFQATT and CDR2 SNEGSKA (reference sequence). CDR3 size: 15 residues.

V usage is TRBV20-1 and J usage is TRBJ1-5; D ambiguous. This receptor was obtained from a human donor with multiple sclerosis. Sequencing was performed on CD8+ T cells from PBMCs. CDR3 coding DNA: TGCAGTGCTAGGTCGACTCCCGCAGGCAATCAGCCCCAGCATTTT. Its translation: CSARSTPAGNQPQHF.